Listed here are 9 T cell receptor beta chains from one sample, sequenced in a study of cytomegalovirus exposure and HLA in healthy donors. The study ran its PCR with 60 Vbeta and 13 Jbeta primers. Using immunoSEQ multiplex PCR, the repertoire was profiled, and TCRdb retains in-frame clones only, with some absent. The sample shows approximately 89,000 clones, less than 85% of them seen only once. Sequencing was performed on PBMCs. Every receptor here comes from a man aged 35 to 55 in good health and CMV-seropositive.

The chain couples TRBV7-2 to TRBJ2-5; unclear D gene. The length of the CDR3 is 14 residues. In germline, CDR1 is SGHTA, CDR2 FQGNSA. Trimming shortened V by 5 bases and J by 1 base, and 11 bases separated the two germline ends. CDR3 sequence: CASSVQQLQETQYF. DNA for the CDR3: TGTGCCAGCAGCGTCCAACAGCTCCAAGAGACCCAGTACTTC.

The chain is built from TRBV6-5 and TRBJ1-1, with D possibly being TRBD1 (5 bases). The germline V and J ends were trimmed by 5 bases and 5 bases, with 9 bases remaining between them. Germline-derived CDR1 and CDR2 are MNHEY and SVGAGI. The CDR3 totals 12 residues. The CDR3 DNA reads as TGTGCCAGCAGTCGCGCAGGGACTGAAGCTTTCTTT. Protein product: CASSRAGTEAFF.

CDR3 coding DNA: TGTGCCAGCAGTAGTCAGGCGGGCAATGGCTACACCTTC. Protein sequence: CASSSQAGNGYTF. This chain links TRBV6-1 with TRBJ1-2; D is unresolved. Germline CDR1 is MNHNS and CDR2 is SASEGT. Deletions cut 5 bases from V and 6 bases from J, with 13 bases between. The CDR3 is 13 amino acids.

V usage is TRBV5-4 and J usage is TRBJ2-2; possible D gene TRBD2, 6 bases. Germline lookup yields CDR1 SGHNT and CDR2 YYREEE (reference sequence). The V gene lost 4 bases and the J gene lost 0 bases, with 13 bases spanning the gap. This CDR3 is 16 amino acids long. The CDR3 sequence is CASSPGDRTNTGELFF. DNA of the CDR3: TGTGCCAGCAGCCCGGGGGACCGAACGAACACCGGGGAGCTGTTTTTT.

The CDR3 sequence is CASSPRDSSYEQYF. As DNA, the CDR3 is TGTGCCAGCTCACCACGGGACAGTAGCTACGAGCAGTACTTC. The chain has TRBV18 and TRBJ2-5; 7 bases fit TRBD1. The last part of the DNA fits TRBJ2-7 better; the J call may be wrong. CDR3 size: 14 residues. CDR1 and CDR2 from the germline V gene are KGHSH and LQKENI.

J is TRBJ2-2 and V is TRBV7-6; the D gene is possibly TRBD1 (5 bases). There are 14 residues in the CDR3. The V gene lost 5 bases and the J gene lost 6 bases, with 13 bases spanning the gap. Germline loops: CDR1 SGHVS, CDR2 FNYEAQ. The CDR3 nucleotides are TGTGCCAGCAGCGCCGCACAGGCCTCCGGGGAGCTGTTTTTT. This sequence encodes CASSAAQASGELFF.

The chain joins TRBV19 to TRBJ2-7; weak D call: TRBD2 (6 bases). The CDR3 has 14 amino acids. With 1 base removed from V and 3 bases from J, the gap between germline ends came to 10 bases. Per germline, CDR1 LNHDA and CDR2 SQIVND (reference sequence). CDR3: CASSIVGGGYEQYF. CDR3 in DNA: TGTGCCAGTAGTATAGTCGGGGGAGGCTACGAGCAGTACTTC.

This chain uses TRBV7-3 with TRBJ2-5, with TRBD1 identical over 7 bases. Germline V CDR1 and CDR2: SGHTA, FQGTGA. The ends lost 6 bases at V and 4 bases at J; junction bases unmatched: 14. This CDR3 is 16 amino acids long. CDR3 sequence (DNA): TGTGCCAGCAGTCCCAATCCGACAGGGCTCACAGAGACCCAGTACTTC. Its translation is CASSPNPTGLTETQYF. The full variable domain, its missing parts supplied by reference TRBV7-3 and TRBJ2-5, is GAGVSQTPSNKVTEKGKYVELRCDPISGHTALYWYRQSLGQGPEFLIYFQGTGAADDSGLPNDRFFAVRPEGSVSTLKIQRTERGDSAVYLCASSPNPTGLTETQYFGPGTRLLVL.

This chain connects TRBV18 to TRBJ2-7; 7 bases are shared with TRBD1. The CDR3 runs 15 residues. The V segment lost 6 bases and the J segment 4 bases; nucleotides outside the gene matches: 12. Germline V CDR1 and CDR2: KGHSH, LQKENI. The CDR3 DNA reads as TGTGCCAGCTCCCCAGGAGAGACAGGGTTATACGAGCAGTACTTC. Its protein product is CASSPGETGLYEQYF.